This T cell receptor beta chain is drawn from a study of cytomegalovirus exposure and HLA in healthy donors. Study-wide points: Later on, an analysis tied 15,000 to 20,000 TCR beta sequences to HLA alleles at 0.05 false discovery rate. In a later analysis, DRB1 alleles had the most associated TCRs; HLA-C alleles the fewest. In a later analysis, CMV-associated beta chains were mostly HLA-associated, it appeared.

The PCR employed 60 Vbeta primers together with 13 Jbeta primers. Only in-frame clones appear in the TCRdb table, and some are missing; sequencing was by immunoSEQ multiplex PCR. The repertoire includes about 200,000 clones, 82% of them detected once, and 6% sits in the top ten. J lost 7 bases, V lost 2 bases, and 8 bases had no gene match. Germline CDR1 and CDR2: MNHEY and SVGAGI. The CDR3 has 16 amino acids. A remark on this clone: Its target is unknown.

The V call is TRBV6-5, the J call TRBJ2-1, with 10 bases that match TRBD2. Sequencing input: PBMCs. This clonotype was sampled from a man in his forties or fifties in good health and CMV-seropositive. CDR3 loop: CASSYASGRMGNEQFF. CDR3 nucleotides: TGTGCCAGCAGTTACGCTAGCGGGAGAATGGGTAATGAGCAGTTCTTC.